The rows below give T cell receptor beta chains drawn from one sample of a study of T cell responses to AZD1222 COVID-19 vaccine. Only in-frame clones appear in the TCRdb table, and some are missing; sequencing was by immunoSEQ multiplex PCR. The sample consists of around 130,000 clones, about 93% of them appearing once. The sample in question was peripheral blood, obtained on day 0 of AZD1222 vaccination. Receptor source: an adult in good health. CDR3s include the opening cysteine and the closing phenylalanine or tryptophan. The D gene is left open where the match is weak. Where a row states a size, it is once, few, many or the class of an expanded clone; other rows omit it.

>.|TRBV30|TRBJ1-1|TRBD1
CAWSFRDRGMNTEAFF
TGTGCCTGGAGTTTCCGGGACAGGGGGATGAACACTGAAGCTTTCTTT
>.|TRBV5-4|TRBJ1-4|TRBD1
CASQEDRADGKLFF
TGTGCCAGCCAGGAGGACAGGGCAGACGGAAAACTGTTTTTT
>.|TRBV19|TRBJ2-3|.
CATRNHGNTDTQYF
TGTGCCACTAGAAATCACGGGAATACAGATACGCAGTATTTT
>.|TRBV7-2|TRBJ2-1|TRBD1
CASSSGQGREQFF
TGTGCCAGCAGCTCCGGACAGGGCCGTGAGCAGTTCTTC
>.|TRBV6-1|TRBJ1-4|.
CASSEVLVAATTNEKLFF
TGTGCCAGCAGTGAAGTACTAGTGGCGGCCACAACTAATGAAAAACTGTTTTTT
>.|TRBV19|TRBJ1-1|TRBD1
CAIKDRALTEAFF
TGTGCCATCAAGGACAGGGCTCTGACTGAAGCTTTCTTT
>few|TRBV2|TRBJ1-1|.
CASRNPTGSYLNTEAFF
TGTGCCAGCCGCAACCCCACCGGGTCTTACTTGAACACTGAAGCTTTCTTT
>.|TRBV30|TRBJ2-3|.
CAWSQGASTLSGDTQYF
TGTGCCTGGAGCCAAGGGGCTAGCACCTTGTCGGGAGATACGCAGTATTTT
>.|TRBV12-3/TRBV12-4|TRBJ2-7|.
CASRAGFEEQYF
TGTGCCAGCAGGGCAGGGTTCGAAGAGCAGTACTTC
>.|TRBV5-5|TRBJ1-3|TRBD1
CASSPDPGQTITYSGNTIYF
TGTGCCAGCAGCCCAGACCCGGGACAGACTATAACTTACTCTGGAAACACCATATATTTT
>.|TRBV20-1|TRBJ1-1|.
CSASKAFF
TGCAGTGCTAGTAAAGCTTTCTTT
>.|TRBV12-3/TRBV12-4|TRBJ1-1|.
CASRGPMNTEAFF
TGTGCCAGCAGAGGACCTATGAACACTGAAGCTTTCTTT
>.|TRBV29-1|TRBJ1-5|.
CSAQDNNQPQHF
TGCAGCGCACAGGATAACAATCAGCCCCAGCATTTT
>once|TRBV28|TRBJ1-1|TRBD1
CASSTQDRGRSNTEAFF
TGTGCCAGCAGCACTCAGGACAGGGGGCGGTCCAACACTGAAGCTTTCTTT
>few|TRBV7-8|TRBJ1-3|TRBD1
CASSFPGTGNIYF
TGTGCCAGCAGCTTCCCCGGGACAGGGAACATATATTTT
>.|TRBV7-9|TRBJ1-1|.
CASSFWGNTEAFF
TGTGCCAGCAGCTTTTGGGGAAACACTGAAGCTTTCTTT
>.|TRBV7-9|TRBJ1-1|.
CASSSSGRSTEAFF
TGTGCCAGCAGCTCCTCAGGGAGGAGCACTGAAGCTTTCTTT
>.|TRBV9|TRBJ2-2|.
CASSGLNTGELFF
TGTGCCAGCAGTGGCCTGAACACCGGGGAGCTGTTTTTT
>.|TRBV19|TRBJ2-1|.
CASSIGLGGNEQFF
TGTGCCAGTAGTATCGGTCTAGGTGGCAATGAGCAGTTCTTC
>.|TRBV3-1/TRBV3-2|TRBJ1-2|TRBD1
CASSRQGANYGYTF
TGTGCCAGCAGTCGACAGGGAGCTAACTATGGCTACACCTTC